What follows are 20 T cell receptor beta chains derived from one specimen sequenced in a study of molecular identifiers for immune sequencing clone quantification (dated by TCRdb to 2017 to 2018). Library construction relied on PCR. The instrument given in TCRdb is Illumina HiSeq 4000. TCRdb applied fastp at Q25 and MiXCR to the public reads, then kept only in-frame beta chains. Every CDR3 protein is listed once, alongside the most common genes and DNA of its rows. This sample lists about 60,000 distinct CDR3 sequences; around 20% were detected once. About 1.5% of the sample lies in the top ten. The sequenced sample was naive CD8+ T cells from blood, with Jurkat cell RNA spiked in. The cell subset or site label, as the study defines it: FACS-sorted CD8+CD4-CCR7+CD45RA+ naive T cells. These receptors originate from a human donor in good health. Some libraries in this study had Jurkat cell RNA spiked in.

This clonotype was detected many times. Here the CDR3 DNA reads TGTGCCAGTAGTGTTGGGGCCACACTTACCACAGATACGCAGTATTTT. Translation gives CASSVGATLTTDTQYF. The rearrangement links TRBV19 to TRBJ2-3; D possibly corresponds to TRBD1 (5 bases). The V gene's germline CDR1 is LNHDA and CDR2 SQIVND (reference sequence). CDR3 length equals 16 residues. V shed 5 bases and J shed 2 bases, with 17 bases lying between them.

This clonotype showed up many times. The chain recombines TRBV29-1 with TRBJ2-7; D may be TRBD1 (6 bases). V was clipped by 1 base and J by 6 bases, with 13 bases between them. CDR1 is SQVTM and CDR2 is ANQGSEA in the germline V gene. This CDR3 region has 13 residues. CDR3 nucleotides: TGCAGCGTTGAAGCAGGGGAGTTGGGCGAGCAGTACTTC. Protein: CSVEAGELGEQYF.

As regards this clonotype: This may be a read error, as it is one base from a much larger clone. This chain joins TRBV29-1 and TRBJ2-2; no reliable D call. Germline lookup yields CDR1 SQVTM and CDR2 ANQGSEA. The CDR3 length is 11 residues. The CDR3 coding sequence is TGCGGCGTTGTCTTAACCGGGGAGCTGTTTTTT. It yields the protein CGVVLTGELFF.

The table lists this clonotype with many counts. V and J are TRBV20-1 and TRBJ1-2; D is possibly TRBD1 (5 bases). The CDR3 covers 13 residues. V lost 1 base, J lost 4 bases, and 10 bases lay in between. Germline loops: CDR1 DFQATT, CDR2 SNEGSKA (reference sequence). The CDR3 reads CSARVEGAYGYTF. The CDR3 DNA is TGCAGTGCTAGAGTTGAAGGGGCCTATGGCTACACCTTC.

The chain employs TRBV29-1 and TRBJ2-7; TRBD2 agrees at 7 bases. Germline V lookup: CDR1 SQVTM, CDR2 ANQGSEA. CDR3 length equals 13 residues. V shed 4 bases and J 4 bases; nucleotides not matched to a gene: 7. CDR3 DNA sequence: TGCAGCGTTGTTACTAGCGATAAATACGAGCAGTACTTC. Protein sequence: CSVVTSDKYEQYF.

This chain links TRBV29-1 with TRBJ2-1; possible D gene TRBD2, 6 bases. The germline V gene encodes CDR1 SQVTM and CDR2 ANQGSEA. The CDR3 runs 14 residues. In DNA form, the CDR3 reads TGCGGCGCTGAAGCTAGCGTCTCCTACAATGAGCAGTTCTTC. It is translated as CGAEASVSYNEQFF.

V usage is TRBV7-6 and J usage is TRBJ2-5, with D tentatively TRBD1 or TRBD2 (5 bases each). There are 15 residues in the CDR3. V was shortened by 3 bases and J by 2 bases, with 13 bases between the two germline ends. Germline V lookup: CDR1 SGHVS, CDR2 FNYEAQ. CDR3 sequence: CASSFSWGRQETQYF. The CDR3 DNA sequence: TGTGCCAGCAGCTTCTCTTGGGGGAGACAAGAGACCCAGTACTTC.

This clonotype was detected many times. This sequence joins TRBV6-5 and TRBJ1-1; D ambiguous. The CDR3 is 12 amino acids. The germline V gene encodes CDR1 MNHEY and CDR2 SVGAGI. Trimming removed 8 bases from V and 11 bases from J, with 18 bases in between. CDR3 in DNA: TGTGCCAGCGGGGATCTACGAGTTCGGGCTTTCTTT. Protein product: CASGDLRVRAFF.

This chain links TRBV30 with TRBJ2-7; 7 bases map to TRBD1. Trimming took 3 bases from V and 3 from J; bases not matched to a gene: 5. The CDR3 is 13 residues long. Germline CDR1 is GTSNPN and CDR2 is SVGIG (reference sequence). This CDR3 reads CAWSDREVYEQYF. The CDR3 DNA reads TGTGCCTGGAGCGACAGGGAAGTCTACGAGCAGTACTTC. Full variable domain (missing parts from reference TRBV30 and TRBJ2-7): SQTIHQWPATLVQPVGSPLSLECTVEGTSNPNLYWYRQAAGRGLQLLFYSVGIGQISSEVPQNLSASRPQDRQFILSSKKLLLSDSGFYLCAWSDREVYEQYFGPGTRLTVT.

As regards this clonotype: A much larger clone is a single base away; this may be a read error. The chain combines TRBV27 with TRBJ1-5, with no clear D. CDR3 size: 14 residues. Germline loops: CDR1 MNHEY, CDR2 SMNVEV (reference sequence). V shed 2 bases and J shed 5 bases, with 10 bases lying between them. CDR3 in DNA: TGTGCCAGCAGTTTAGTCTTGAGCTATCAGCCCCAGCATTTT. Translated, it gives CASSLVLSYQPQHF.

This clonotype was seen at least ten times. The CDR3 bases are TGCGCCAGCAGCCCTTCGGCCTCGGGAGGGTCGTCCTACGAGCAGTACTTC. This codes for CASSPSASGGSSYEQYF. This chain uses TRBV5-1 with TRBJ2-7; 8 bases fit TRBD2. With 4 bases clipped from V and 1 base from J, the junction kept 13 bases outside the gene matches. Germline values: CDR1 SGHRS, CDR2 YFSETQ. The length of the CDR3 is 17 residues. Looking up the rest from reference TRBV5-1 and TRBJ2-7 gives the full variable domain: KAGVTQTPRYLIKTRGQQVTLSCSPISGHRSVSWYQQTPGQGLQFLFEYFSETQRNKGNFPGRFSGRQFSNSRSEMNVSTLELGDSALYLCASSPSASGGSSYEQYFGPGTRLTVT.

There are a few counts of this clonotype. The CDR3 bases are TGCAGTGCTAGACCGCCACGGCTAGCGGCACTTAATCTCTACGAGCAGTACTTC. It translates to CSARPPRLAALNLYEQYF. The rearrangement uses TRBV20-1 and TRBJ2-7; 7 nucleotides match TRBD2. V was clipped by 2 bases and J by 3 bases; unmatched bases: 19. Germline lookup yields CDR1 DFQATT and CDR2 SNEGSKA (reference sequence). This CDR3 comprises 18 residues.

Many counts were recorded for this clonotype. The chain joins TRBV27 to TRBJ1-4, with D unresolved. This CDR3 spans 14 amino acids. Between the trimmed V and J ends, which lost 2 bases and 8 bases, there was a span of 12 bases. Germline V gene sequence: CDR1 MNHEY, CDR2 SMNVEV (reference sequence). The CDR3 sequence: CASSLHGKDEKLFF. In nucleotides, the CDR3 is TGTGCCAGCAGTTTACACGGAAAGGACGAAAAACTGTTTTTT. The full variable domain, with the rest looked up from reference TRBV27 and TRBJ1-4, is EAQVTQNPRYLITVTGKKLTVTCSQNMNHEYMSWYRQDPGLGLRQIYYSMNVEVTDKGDVPEGYKVSRKEKRNFPLILESPSPNQTSLYFCASSLHGKDEKLFFGSGTQLSVL.

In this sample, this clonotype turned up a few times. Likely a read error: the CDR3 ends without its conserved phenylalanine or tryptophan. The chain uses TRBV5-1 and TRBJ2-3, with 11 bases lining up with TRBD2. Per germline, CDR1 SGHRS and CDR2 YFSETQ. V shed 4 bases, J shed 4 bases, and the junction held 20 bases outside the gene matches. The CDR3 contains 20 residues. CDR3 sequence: CASSGTANSGRAYRADTQYL. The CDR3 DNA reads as TGCGCCAGCAGCGGGACGGCTAATAGCGGGAGGGCCTATAGAGCAGATACGCAGTATCTT.

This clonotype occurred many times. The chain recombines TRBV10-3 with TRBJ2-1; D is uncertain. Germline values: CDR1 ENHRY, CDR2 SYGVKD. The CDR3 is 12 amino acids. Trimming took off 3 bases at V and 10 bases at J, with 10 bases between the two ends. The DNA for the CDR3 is TGTGCCATCAGTGAATCGCGATTCGAGCAGTTCTTC. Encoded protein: CAISESRFEQFF.

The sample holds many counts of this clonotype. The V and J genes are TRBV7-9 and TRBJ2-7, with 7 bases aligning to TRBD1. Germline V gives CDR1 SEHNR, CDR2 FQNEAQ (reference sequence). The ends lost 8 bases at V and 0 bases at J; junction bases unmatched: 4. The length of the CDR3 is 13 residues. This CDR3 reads CASGQDASYEQYF. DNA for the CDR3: TGTGCCAGCGGACAGGACGCCTCCTACGAGCAGTACTTC. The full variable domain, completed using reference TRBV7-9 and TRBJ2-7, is DTGVSQNPRHKITKRGQNVTFRCDPISEHNRLYWYRQTLGQGPEFLTYFQNEAQLEKSRLLSDRFSAERPKGSFSTLEIQRTEQGDSAMYLCASGQDASYEQYFGPGTRLTVT.

The CDR3 coding sequence is TGTGCCAGTAGTACTCGGGACAGGTTAGTCTACGAGCAGTACTTC. It translates to CASSTRDRLVYEQYF. V gene TRBV19 combines with J gene TRBJ2-7; 8 bases match TRBD1. Trimming cost V 4 bases and J 3 bases; bases outside gene matches: 8. The CDR3 loop spans 15 amino acids. CDR1 is LNHDA, CDR2 SQIVND, per germline (reference sequence). The full variable domain, in which reference TRBV19 and TRBJ2-7 provide the parts outside the CDR3, is DGGITQSPKYLFRKEGQNVTLSCEQNLNHDAMYWYRQDPGQGLRLIYYSQIVNDFQKGDIAEGYSVSREKKESFPLTVTSAQKNPTAFYLCASSTRDRLVYEQYFGPGTRLTVT.

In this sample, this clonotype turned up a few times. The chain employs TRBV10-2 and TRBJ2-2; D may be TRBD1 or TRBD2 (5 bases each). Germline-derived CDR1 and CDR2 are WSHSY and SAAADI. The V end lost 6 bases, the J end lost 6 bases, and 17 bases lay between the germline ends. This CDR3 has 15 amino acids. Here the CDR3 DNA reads TGCGCCAGCAGGCCCCGGGACCTGGAACCCGGGGAGCTGTTTTTT. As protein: CASRPRDLEPGELFF.

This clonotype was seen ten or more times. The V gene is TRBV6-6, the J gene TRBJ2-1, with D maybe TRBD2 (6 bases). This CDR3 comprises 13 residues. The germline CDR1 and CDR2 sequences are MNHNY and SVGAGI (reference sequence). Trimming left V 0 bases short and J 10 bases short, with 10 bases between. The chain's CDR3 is CASSYSNAGEQFF. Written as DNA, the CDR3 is TGTGCCAGCAGTTACTCGAACGCGGGGGAGCAGTTCTTC.

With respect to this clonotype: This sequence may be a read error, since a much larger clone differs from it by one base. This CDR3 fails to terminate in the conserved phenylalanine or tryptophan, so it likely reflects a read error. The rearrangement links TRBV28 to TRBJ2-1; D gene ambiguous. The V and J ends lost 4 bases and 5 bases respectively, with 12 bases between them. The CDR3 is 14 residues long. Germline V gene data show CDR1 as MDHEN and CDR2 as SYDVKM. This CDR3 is CASSWVRYHNEQFL. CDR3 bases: TGTGCCAGCAGTTGGGTAAGGTACCACAATGAGCAGTTCCTC.